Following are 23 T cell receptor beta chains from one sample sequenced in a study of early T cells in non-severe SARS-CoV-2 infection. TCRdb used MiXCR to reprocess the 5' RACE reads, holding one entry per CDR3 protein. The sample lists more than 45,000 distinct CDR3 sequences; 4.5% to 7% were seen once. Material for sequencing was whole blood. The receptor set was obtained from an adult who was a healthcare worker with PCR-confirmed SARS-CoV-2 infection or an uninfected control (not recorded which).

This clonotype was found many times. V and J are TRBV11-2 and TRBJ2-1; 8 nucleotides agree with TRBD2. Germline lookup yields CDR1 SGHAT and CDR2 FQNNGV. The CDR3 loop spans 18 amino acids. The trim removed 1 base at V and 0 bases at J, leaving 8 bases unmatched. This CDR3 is CASSLAFSGTSSYNEQFF. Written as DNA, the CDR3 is TGTGCCAGCAGCTTAGCTTTTAGCGGGACCAGCTCCTACAATGAGCAGTTCTTC. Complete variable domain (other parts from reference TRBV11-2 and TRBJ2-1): EAGVAQSPRYKIIEKRQSVAFWCNPISGHATLYWYQQILGQGPKLLIQFQNNGVVDDSQLPKDRFSAERLKGVDSTLKIQPAKLEDSAVYLCASSLAFSGTSSYNEQFFGPGTRLTVL.

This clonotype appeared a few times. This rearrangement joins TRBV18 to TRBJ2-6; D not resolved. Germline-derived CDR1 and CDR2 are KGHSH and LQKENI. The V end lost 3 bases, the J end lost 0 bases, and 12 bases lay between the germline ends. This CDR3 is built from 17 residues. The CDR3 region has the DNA TGTGCCAGCTCACCCGTGACCGTGGACTCTGGGGCCAACGTCCTGACTTTC. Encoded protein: CASSPVTVDSGANVLTF.

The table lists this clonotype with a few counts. The CDR3 region is CASSLQSNQPQHF. The CDR3 DNA is TGTGCCAGCAGTTTACAAAGCAATCAGCCCCAGCATTTT. This sequence joins TRBV12-3 or TRBV12-4 and TRBJ1-5, with unresolved D. The V and J ends lost 2 bases and 1 base respectively, with 3 bases between them. The CDR3 consists of 13 residues.

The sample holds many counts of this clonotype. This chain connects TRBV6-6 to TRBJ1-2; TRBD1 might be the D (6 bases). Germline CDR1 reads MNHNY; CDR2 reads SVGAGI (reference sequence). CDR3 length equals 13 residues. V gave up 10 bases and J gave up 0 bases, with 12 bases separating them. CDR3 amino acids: CATQGPPNYGYTF. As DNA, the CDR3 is TGTGCCACTCAGGGGCCGCCTAACTATGGCTACACCTTC.

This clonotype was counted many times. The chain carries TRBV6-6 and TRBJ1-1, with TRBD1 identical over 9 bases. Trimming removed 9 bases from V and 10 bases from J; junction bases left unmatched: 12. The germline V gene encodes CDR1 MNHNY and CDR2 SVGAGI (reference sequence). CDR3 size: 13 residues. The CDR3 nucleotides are TGTGCCAGTTTCCGGGACAGGGCCCGAAGAGCTTTCTTT. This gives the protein CASFRDRARRAFF.

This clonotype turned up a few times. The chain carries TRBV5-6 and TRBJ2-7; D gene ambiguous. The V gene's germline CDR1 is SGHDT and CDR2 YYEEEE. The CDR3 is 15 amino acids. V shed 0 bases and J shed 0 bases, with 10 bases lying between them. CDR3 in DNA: TGTGCCAGCAGCTTGGGACGGATTAGCTCCTACGAGCAGTACTTC. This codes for CASSLGRISSYEQYF. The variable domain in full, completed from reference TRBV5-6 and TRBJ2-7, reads DAGVTQSPTHLIKTRGQQVTLRCSPKSGHDTVSWYQQALGQGPQFIFQYYEEEERQRGNFPDRFSGHQFPNYSSELNVNALLLGDSALYLCASSLGRISSYEQYFGPGTRLTVT.

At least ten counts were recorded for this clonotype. CDR3: CSARARPGRANYGYTF. CDR3 DNA sequence: TGCAGTGCTAGAGCGCGACCCGGAAGGGCAAACTATGGCTACACCTTC. The chain couples TRBV20-1 to TRBJ1-2; D gene ambiguous. This CDR3 has 16 amino acids. Between the trimmed V and J ends, which lost 1 base and 2 bases, there was a span of 17 bases. Looked up from germline, CDR1 is DFQATT and CDR2 is SNEGSKA (reference sequence).

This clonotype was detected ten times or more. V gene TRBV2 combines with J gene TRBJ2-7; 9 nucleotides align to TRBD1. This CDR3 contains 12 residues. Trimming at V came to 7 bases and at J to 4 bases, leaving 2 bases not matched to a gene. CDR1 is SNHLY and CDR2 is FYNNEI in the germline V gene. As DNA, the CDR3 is TGTGCCAGCACAGGACAGGGGTACGAGCAGTACTTC. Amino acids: CASTGQGYEQYF.

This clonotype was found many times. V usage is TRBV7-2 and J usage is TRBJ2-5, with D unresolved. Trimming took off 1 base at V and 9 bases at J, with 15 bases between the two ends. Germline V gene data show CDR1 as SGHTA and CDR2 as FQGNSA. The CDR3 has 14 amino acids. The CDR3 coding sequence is TGTGCCAGCAGCTTAGAAGGGTGGACGGCGGCCCAGTACTTC. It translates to CASSLEGWTAAQYF.

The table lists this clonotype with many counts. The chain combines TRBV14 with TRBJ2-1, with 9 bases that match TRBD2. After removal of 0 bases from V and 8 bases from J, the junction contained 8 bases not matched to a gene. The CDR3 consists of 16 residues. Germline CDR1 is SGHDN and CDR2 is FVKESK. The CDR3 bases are TGTGCCAGCAGCCAAGATAGGCTAGCGGGAAGAGATGAGCAGTTCTTC. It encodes CASSQDRLAGRDEQFF.

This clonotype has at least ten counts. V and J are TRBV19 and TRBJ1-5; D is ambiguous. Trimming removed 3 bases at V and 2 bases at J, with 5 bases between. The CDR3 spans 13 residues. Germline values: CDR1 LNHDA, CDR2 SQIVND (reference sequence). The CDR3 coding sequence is TGTGCCAGTAGTATTTCGGGCAATCAGCCCCAGCATTTT. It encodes CASSISGNQPQHF.

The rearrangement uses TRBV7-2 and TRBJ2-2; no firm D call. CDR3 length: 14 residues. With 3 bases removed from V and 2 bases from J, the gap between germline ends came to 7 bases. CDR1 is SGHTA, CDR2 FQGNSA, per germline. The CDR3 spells CASSFGRNTGELFF. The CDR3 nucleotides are TGTGCCAGCAGCTTCGGCCGTAACACCGGGGAGCTGTTTTTT.

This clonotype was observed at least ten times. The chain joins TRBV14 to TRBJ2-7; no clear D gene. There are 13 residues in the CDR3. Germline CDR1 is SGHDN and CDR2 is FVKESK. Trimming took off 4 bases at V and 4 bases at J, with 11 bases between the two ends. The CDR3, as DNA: TGTGCCAGCAGCCGACGATCAGCTTACGAGCAGTACTTC. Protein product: CASSRRSAYEQYF. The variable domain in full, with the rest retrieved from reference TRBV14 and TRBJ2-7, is EAGVTQFPSHSVIEKGQTVTLRCDPISGHDNLYWYRRVMGKEIKFLLHFVKESKQDESGMPNNRFLAERTGGTYSTLKVQPAELEDSGVYFCASSRRSAYEQYFGPGTRLTVT.

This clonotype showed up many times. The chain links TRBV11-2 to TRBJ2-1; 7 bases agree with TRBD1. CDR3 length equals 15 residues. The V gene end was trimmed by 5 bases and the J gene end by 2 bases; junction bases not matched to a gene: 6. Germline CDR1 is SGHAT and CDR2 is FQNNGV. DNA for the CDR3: TGTGCCAGCAGCACCCGGGACAGAACCTACAATGAGCAGTTCTTC. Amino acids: CASSTRDRTYNEQFF.

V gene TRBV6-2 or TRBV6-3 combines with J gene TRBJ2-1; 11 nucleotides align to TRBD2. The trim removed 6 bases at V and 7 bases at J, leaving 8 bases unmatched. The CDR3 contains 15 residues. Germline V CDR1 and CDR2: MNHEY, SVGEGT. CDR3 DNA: TGTGCCAGCAGCTATAGCGGGGGGGCAGGGAATGAGCAGTTCTTC. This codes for CASSYSGGAGNEQFF.

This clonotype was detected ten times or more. In nucleotides, the CDR3 is TGTGCCAGCAACCTTGGGGGGGCCCTCTACAATGAGCAGTTCTTC. Translation gives CASNLGGALYNEQFF. The V and J genes are TRBV12-3 or TRBV12-4 and TRBJ2-1, with D perhaps matching TRBD2 (7 bases). The CDR3 is made up of 15 amino acids. V was trimmed by 7 bases and J by 3 bases, leaving 16 bases between them.

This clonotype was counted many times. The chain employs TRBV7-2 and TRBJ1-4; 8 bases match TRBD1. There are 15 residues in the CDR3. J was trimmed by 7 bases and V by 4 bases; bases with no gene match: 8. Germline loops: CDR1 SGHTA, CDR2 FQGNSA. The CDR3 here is CASSSQGAQGEKLFF. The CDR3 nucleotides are TGTGCCAGCAGCTCCCAGGGGGCTCAGGGTGAAAAACTGTTTTTT.

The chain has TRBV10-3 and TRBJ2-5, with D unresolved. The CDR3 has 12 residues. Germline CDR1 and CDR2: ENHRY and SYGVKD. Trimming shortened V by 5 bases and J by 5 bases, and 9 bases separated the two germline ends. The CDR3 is CAISWDEETQYF. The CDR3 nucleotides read TGTGCCATCAGTTGGGATGAGGAGACCCAGTACTTC.

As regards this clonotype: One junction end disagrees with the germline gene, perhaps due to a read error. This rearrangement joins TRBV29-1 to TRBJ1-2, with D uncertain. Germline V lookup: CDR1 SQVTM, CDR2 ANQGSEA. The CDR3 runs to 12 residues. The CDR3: CSIDGEVYGYTF. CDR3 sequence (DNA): TGCAGCATTGACGGGGAGGTCTATGGCTACACCTTC.

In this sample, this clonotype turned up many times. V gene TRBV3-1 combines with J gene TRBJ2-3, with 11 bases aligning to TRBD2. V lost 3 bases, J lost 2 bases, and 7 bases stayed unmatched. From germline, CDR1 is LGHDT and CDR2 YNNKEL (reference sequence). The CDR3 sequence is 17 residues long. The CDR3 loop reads CASSQLAGGPVTDTQYF. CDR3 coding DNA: TGTGCCAGCAGCCAGTTAGCGGGGGGGCCCGTCACAGATACGCAGTATTTT.

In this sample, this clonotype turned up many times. The DNA for the CDR3 is TGCAGTGCTAGAAGTACAGGGAATCGGTATGGCTACACCTTC. Residues: CSARSTGNRYGYTF. The chain carries TRBV20-1 and TRBJ1-2; D perhaps matches TRBD1 (6 bases). Per the germline V gene, CDR1 is DFQATT and CDR2 is SNEGSKA (reference sequence). This CDR3 is built from 14 residues. Trimming removed 2 bases from V and 5 bases from J, with 15 bases in between.

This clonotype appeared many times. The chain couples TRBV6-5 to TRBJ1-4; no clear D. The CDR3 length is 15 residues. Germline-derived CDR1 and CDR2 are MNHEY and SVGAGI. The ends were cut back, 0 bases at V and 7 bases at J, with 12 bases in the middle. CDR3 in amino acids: CASSYSTGSGEKLFF. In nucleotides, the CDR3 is TGTGCCAGCAGTTACTCGACCGGATCCGGTGAAAAACTGTTTTTT.

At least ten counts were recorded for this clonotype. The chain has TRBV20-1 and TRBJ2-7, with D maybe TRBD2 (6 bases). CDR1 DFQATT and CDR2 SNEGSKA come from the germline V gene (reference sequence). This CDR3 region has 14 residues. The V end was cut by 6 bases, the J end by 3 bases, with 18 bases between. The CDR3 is CSAHNPGLGYEQYF. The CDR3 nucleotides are TGCAGTGCCCATAACCCGGGACTGGGCTACGAGCAGTACTTC.